The entry below describes one TCR beta chain. Recruits, aged roughly 18 to 89 years, lived in roughly 22 US areas. Measured with immunoSEQ multiplex PCR; TCRdb has only the in-frame clones, and not every one. This repertoire shows a few hundred thousand clones, around 87% found once; its top ten account for about 1.9%. The sample comes from a study of blood T cell repertoires in COVID-19. Across the whole study: Two negative PCRs, clearance, or symptom resolution characterized the recovered Cohort 3 donors. From T cells, B-cell-depleted T cells, or PBMCs came the material, which was cDNA or gDNA.

V was clipped by 1 base and J by 3 bases; unmatched bases: 1. The CDR3 runs to 15 residues. Germline V gene sequence: CDR1 SEHNR, CDR2 FQNEAQ (reference sequence). The TCR sequence derives from a man aged 35 to 55 in a cohort exposed to, infected with or recovered from COVID-19 (not recorded which). The chain is built from TRBV7-9 and TRBJ2-1; 9 nucleotides line up with TRBD2. The sequenced sample consisted of PBMCs or T cells enriched from blood (not recorded which). The CDR3 DNA reads as TGTGCCAGCAGCTTAGTAGCGGGAGACTACAATGAGCAGTTCTTC. It encodes CASSLVAGDYNEQFF.